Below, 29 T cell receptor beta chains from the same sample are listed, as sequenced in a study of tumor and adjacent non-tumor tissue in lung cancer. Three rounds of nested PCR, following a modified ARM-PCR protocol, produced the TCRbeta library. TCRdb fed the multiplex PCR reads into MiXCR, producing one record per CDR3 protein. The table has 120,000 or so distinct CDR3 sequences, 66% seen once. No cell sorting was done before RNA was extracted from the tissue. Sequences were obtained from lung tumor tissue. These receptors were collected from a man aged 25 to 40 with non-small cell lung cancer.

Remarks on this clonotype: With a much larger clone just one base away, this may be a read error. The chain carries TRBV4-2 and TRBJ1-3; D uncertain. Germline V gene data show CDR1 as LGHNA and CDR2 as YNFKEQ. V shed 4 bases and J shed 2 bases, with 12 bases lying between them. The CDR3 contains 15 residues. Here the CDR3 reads CASSPGWDTGNTIYF. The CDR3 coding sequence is TGTGCCAGCAGCCCGGGTTGGGATACTGGAAACACCATATATTTT.

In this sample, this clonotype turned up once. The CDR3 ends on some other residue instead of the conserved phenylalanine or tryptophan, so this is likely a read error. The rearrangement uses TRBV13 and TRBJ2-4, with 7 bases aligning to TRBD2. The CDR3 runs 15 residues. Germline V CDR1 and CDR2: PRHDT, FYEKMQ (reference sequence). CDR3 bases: TGTGCCAGCAGCTTAAGTGGCGGGAGCTGGAACATCCAGTACTCC. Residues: CASSLSGGSWNIQYS.

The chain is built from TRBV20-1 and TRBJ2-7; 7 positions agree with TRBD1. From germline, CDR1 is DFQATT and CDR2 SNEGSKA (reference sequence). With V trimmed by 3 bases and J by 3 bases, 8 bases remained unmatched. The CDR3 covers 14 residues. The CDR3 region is CSASRDSPLYEQYV. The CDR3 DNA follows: TGCAGTGCTAGTAGGGACAGTCCTCTCTACGAGCAGTACGTC.

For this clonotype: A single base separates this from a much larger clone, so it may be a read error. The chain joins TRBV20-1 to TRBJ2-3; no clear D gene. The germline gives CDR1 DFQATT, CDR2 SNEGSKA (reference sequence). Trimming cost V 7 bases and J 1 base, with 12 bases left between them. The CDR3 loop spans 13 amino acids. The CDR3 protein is CSVSNPGTDTQYF. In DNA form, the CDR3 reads TGCAGTGTTAGTAACCCTGGCACAGATACGCAGTATTTT.

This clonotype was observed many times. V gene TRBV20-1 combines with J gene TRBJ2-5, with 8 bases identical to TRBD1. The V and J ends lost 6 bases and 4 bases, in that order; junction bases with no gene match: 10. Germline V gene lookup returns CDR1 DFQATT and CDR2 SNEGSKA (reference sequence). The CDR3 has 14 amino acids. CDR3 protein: CSAPNRGILETQYF. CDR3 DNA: TGCAGTGCGCCAAACAGGGGGATTTTAGAGACCCAGTACTTC.

The DNA for the CDR3 is TGCAGCGTTGAAGCGCCTAGGGCCGCATTACGCGAGCAGTACTTC. Protein product: CSVEAPRAALREQYF. The V and J genes are TRBV29-1 and TRBJ2-7; D not certain. V was pared by 1 base and J by 6 bases, with 19 bases between. Germline lookup yields CDR1 SQVTM and CDR2 ANQGSEA. There are 15 residues in the CDR3.

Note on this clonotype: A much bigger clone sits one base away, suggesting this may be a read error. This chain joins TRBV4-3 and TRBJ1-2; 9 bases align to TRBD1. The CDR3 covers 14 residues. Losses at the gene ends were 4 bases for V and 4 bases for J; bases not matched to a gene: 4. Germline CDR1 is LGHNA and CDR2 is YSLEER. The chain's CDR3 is CASSPEQGAYGYTF. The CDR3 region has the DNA TGCGCCAGCAGCCCCGAACAGGGGGCCTATGGCTACACCTTC.

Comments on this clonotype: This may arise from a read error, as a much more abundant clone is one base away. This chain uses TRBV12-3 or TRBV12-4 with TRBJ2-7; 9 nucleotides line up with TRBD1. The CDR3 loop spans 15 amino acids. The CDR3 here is CVSSDPLGQGYEQYF. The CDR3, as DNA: TGTGTCAGCAGCGATCCCCTCGGACAGGGGTACGAGCAGTACTTC.

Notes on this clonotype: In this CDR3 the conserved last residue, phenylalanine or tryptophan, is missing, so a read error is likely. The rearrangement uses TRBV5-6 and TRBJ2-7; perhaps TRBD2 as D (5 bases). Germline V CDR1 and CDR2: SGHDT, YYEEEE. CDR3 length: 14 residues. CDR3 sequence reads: CARSLGLAPYEQYL. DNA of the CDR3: TGTGCCAGGAGCTTGGGTCTAGCCCCCTACGAGCAGTACTTA.

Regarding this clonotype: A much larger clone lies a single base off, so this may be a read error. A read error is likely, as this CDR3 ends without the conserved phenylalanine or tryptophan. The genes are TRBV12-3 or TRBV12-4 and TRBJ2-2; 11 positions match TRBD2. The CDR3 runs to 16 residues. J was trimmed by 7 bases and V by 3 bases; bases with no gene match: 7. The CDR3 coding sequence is TGTGCCAGCAGTTTGGGTACTAGCGGGGGTGTCGGGGAGCTGTTTTCT. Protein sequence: CASSLGTSGGVGELFS.

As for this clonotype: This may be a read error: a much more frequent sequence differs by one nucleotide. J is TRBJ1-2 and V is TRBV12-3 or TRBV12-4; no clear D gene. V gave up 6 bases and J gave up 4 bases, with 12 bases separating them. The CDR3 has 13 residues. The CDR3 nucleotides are TGTGCCAGCAGCCGTAATGCAGCCTATGGCTACACCTTC. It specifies CASSRNAAYGYTF.

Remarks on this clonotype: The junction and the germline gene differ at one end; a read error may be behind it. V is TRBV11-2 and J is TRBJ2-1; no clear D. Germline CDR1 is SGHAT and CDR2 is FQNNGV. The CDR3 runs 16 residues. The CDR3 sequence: CASSLYAKASYNERFF. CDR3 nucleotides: TGTGCCAGCAGCTTATATGCTAAGGCGTCCTACAATGAGCGGTTCTTC.

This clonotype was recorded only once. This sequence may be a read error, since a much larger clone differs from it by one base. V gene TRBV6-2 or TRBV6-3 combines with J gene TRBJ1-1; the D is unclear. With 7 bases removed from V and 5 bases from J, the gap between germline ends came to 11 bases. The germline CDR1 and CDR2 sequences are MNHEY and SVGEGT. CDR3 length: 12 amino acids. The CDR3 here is CASIAAVTEAFF. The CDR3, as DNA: TGTGCCAGCATTGCAGCGGTGACTGAAGCTTTCTTT.

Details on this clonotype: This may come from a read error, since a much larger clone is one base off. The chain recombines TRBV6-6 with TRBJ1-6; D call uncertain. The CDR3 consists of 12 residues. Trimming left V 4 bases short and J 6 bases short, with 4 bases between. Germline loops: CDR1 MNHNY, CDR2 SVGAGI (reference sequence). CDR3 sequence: CASSLVNSPLHF. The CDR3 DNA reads TGTGCCAGCAGTTTGGTTAATTCACCCCTCCACTTT.

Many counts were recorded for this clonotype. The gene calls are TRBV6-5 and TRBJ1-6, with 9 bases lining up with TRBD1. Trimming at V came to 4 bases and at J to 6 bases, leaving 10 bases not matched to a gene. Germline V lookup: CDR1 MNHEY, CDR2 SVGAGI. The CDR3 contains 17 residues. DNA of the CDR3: TGTGCCAGCAGTTTCCGCCTACCGGGACAGGGTAATTCACCCCTCCACTTT. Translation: CASSFRLPGQGNSPLHF.

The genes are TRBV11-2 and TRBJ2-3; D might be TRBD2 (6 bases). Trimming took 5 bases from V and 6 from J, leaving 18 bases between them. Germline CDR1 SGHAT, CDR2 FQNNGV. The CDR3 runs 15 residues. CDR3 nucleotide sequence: TGTGCCAGCAGCGCGGGATTCCCGGGTGACGATACGCAGTATTTT. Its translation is CASSAGFPGDDTQYF.

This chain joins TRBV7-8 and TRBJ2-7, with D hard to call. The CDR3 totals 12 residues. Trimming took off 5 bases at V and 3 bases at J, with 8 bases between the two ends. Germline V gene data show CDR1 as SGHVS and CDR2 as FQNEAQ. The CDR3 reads CASSPYIYEQYF. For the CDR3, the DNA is TGTGCCAGCAGCCCATACATCTACGAGCAGTACTTC.

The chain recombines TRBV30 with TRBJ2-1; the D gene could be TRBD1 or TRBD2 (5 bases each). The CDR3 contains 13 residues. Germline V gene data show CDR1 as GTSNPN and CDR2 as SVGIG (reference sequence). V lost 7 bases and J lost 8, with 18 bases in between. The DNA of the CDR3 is TGTGCCTCGAGCGGTTTGAGGGACGATGAGCAGTTCTTC. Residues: CASSGLRDDEQFF.

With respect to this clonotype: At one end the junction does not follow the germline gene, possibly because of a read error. The CDR3 sequence: CSVRVGGKTKYF. DNA for the CDR3: TGCAGTGTTAGAGTCGGGGGGAAGACCAAGTACTTC. V and J are TRBV20-1 and TRBJ2-5; 7 bases agree with TRBD2. The CDR3 is made up of 12 amino acids. From germline, CDR1 is DFQATT and CDR2 SNEGSKA (reference sequence).

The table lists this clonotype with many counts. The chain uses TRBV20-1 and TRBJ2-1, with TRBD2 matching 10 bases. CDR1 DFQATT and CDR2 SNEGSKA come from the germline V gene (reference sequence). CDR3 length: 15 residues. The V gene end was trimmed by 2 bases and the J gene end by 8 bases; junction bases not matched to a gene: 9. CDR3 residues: CSARRRAGGIDEQFF. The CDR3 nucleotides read TGCAGTGCTAGACGAAGAGCGGGGGGGATCGATGAGCAGTTCTTC.

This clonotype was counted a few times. The CDR3 loop is CASSQGGISYNSPLHF. CDR3 bases: TGCGCCAGCAGCCAAGGAGGGATATCTTATAATTCACCCCTCCACTTT. This rearrangement joins TRBV4-3 to TRBJ1-6; unclear D gene. Germline-derived CDR1 and CDR2 are LGHNA and YSLEER. The CDR3 extends over 16 amino acids. Trimming left V 1 base short and J 4 bases short, with 11 bases between.

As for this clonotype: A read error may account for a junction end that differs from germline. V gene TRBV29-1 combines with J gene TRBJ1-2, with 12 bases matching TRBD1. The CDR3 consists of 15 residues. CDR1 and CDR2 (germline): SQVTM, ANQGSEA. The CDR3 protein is CSNRDRGRGSYGYTF. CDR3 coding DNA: TGCAGCAACCGGGACAGGGGGCGAGGAAGCTATGGCTACACCTTT.

CDR3 loop: CASTGQTLNHLQHF. The CDR3 coding sequence is TGTGCCAGCACGGGACAGACCCTCAATCATCTCCAGCATTTT. J is TRBJ1-5 and V is TRBV7-8; 7 nucleotides align to TRBD1. The germline V gene encodes CDR1 SGHVS and CDR2 FQNEAQ. V trimming: 7 bases; J trimming: 12 bases; junction bases outside the gene matches: 15. There are 14 residues in the CDR3.

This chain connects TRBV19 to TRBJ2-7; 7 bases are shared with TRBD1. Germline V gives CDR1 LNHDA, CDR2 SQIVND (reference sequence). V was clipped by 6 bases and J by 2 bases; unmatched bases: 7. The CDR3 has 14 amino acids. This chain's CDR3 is CASRGLGQAYEQYF. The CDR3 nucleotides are TGTGCCAGTAGGGGTCTTGGACAGGCCTACGAGCAGTACTTC.

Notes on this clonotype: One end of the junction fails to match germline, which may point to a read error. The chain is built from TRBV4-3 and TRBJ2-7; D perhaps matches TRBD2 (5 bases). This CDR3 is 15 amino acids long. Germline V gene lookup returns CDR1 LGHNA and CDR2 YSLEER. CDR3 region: CASSQDVGDSYEQYF. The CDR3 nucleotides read TGCGCTAGCAGCCAAGATGTCGGGGACTCCTACGAGCAGTACTTC.

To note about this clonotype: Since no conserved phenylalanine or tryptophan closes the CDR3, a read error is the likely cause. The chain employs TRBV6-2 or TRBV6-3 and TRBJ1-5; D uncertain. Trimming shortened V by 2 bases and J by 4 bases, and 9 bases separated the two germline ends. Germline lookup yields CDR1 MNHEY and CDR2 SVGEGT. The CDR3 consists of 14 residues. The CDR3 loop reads CASSYGYRNQPQHY. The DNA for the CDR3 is TGTGCCAGCAGTTACGGGTATAGGAATCAGCCCCAGCATTAT.

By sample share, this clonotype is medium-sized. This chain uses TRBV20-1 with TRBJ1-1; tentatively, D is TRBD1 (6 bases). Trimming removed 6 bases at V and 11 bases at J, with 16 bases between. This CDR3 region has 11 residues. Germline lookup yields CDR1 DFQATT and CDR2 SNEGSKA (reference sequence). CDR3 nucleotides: TGCAGTGCCGGACAGCTTCGACAGGCTTTCTTT. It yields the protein CSAGQLRQAFF.

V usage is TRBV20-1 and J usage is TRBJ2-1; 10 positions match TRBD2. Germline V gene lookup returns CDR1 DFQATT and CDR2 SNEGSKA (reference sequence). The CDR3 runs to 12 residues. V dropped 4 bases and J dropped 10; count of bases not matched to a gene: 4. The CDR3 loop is CSANVSGGEQFF. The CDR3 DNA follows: TGCAGTGCTAACGTTAGCGGGGGGGAGCAGTTCTTC.

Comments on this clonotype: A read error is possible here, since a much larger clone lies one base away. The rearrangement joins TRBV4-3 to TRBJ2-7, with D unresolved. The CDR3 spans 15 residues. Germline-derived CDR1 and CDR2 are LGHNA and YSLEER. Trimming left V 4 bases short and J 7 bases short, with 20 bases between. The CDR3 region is CASSPSSGRAGEQYF. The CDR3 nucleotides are TGCGCCAGCAGCCCAAGCAGTGGCCGGGCCGGAGAGCAGTACTTC.